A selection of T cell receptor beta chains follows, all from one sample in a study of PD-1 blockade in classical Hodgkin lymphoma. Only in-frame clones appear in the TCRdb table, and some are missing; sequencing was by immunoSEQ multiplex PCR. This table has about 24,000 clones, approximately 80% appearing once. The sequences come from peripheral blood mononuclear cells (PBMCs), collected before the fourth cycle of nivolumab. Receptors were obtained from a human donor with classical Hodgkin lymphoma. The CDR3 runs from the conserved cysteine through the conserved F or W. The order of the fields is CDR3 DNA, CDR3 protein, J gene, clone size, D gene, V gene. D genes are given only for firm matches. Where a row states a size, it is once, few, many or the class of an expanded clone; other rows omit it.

DNA: TGTGCCAGCAGCTTAGAAACTAGGTTTTTCGGTGAGCAGTTCTTC; CDR3: CASSLETRFFGEQFF; J: TRBJ2-1; size: NA; D: NA; V: TRBV11-1
DNA: TGTGCCAGCAGCTTAGGGGCCCTTGGGGATGAGCAGTTCTTC; CDR3: CASSLGALGDEQFF; J: TRBJ2-1; size: NA; D: NA; V: TRBV7-9
DNA: TGTGCCAGCAGTGAGCGGCAGGGGGTCCTCGGGGAGCTGTTTTTT; CDR3: CASSERQGVLGELFF; J: TRBJ2-2; size: once; D: TRBD1; V: TRBV2
DNA: TGTGCCAGGGGGAAAGGGGGCGGCGGTGACTATGGCTACACCTTC; CDR3: CARGKGGGGDYGYTF; J: TRBJ1-2; size: NA; D: TRBD1; V: TRBV2
DNA: TGTGCCAGCAGTGCCCTATCCGGTGCGGGGGACTACTACGAGCAGTACTTC; CDR3: CASSALSGAGDYYEQYF; J: TRBJ2-7; size: once; D: TRBD2; V: TRBV28
DNA: TGTGCCAGCAGGGAGGGGCGGGAGACCCAGTACTTC; CDR3: CASREGRETQYF; J: TRBJ2-5; size: NA; D: NA; V: TRBV6-6
DNA: TGTGCCAGTAACCCTCAACCCCGAAGCTCCTACAATGAGCAGTTCTTC; CDR3: CASNPQPRSSYNEQFF; J: TRBJ2-1; size: NA; D: NA; V: TRBV19
DNA: TGTGCCAGCAGTTTCTATCAGGATGGCTACACCTTC; CDR3: CASSFYQDGYTF; J: TRBJ1-2; size: few; D: NA; V: TRBV28
DNA: TGTGCCAGCAGCTTACGACTAGCGGACCACTCCTACAATGAGCAGTTCTTC; CDR3: CASSLRLADHSYNEQFF; J: TRBJ2-1; size: NA; D: TRBD2; V: TRBV11-2
DNA: TGCAGCGTTGAGCCTCATGGGGGACGGACTGAAGCTTTCTTT; CDR3: CSVEPHGGRTEAFF; J: TRBJ1-1; size: NA; D: NA; V: TRBV29-1
DNA: TGTGCCTGGAGTGTCCAGACAGGGGGCACTGAAGCTTTCTTT; CDR3: CAWSVQTGGTEAFF; J: TRBJ1-1; size: NA; D: TRBD1; V: TRBV30
DNA: TGTGCCAGCAGTTTGGGAGGGCCCTACGAGCAGTACTTC; CDR3: CASSLGGPYEQYF; J: TRBJ2-7; size: NA; D: TRBD2; V: TRBV27
DNA: TGTGCCACCAGTGATTTGAGGGGCTCGAACACCGGGGAGCTGTTTTTT; CDR3: CATSDLRGSNTGELFF; J: TRBJ2-2; size: NA; D: NA; V: TRBV6-1
DNA: TGTGCCAGCAGCCCCAGGGGGGCGGACGAGCAGTACTTC; CDR3: CASSPRGADEQYF; J: TRBJ2-7; size: NA; D: NA; V: TRBV7-6
DNA: TGTGCCAGCAGCTTGCTCGGACAGGGAGGTACCGGGGAGCTGTTTTTT; CDR3: CASSLLGQGGTGELFF; J: TRBJ2-2; size: NA; D: TRBD1; V: TRBV11-3
DNA: TGTGCCAGCAGTCACCCTAGGGACGACAATGAGCAGTTCTTC; CDR3: CASSHPRDDNEQFF; J: TRBJ2-1; size: once; D: NA; V: TRBV6-1
DNA: TGTGCCAGCAGTTCGGGGGTGGGCTATGGCTACACCTTC; CDR3: CASSSGVGYGYTF; J: TRBJ1-2; size: NA; D: NA; V: TRBV27
DNA: TGTGCCAGCAGGGTTTCGGGGGAGAACACCGGGGAGCTGTTTTTT; CDR3: CASRVSGENTGELFF; J: TRBJ2-2; size: NA; D: NA; V: TRBV2
DNA: TGTGCCAGCAGCCCGCGGACTAGCGGGGGGGTTAACTCCTACAATGAGCAGTTCTTC; CDR3: CASSPRTSGGVNSYNEQFF; J: TRBJ2-1; size: NA; D: TRBD2; V: TRBV11-3
DNA: TGTGCCAGCAGCTTTAGGAGGGGGGCCGGGACCGGGGAGCTGTTTTTT; CDR3: CASSFRRGAGTGELFF; J: TRBJ2-2; size: NA; D: NA; V: TRBV7-9
DNA: TGTGCCAGCAGTTACCGGACAAAGTGGAAGGGAGAGACCCAGTACTTC; CDR3: CASSYRTKWKGETQYF; J: TRBJ2-5; size: NA; D: NA; V: TRBV6-5
DNA: TGTGCCAGCAGTACTGACGGGGGGGCGAACAATGAGCAGTTCTTC; CDR3: CASSTDGGANNEQFF; J: TRBJ2-1; size: once; D: TRBD2; V: TRBV6-1
DNA: TGCGCCAGCAGCTTGGATGGGGTCACTGAAGCTTTCTTT; CDR3: CASSLDGVTEAFF; J: TRBJ1-1; size: few; D: NA; V: TRBV5-1
DNA: TGCGCCAGCAGTGAAGGAATAGGGGCGGGAGGGAAAGAGACCCAGTACTTC; CDR3: CASSEGIGAGGKETQYF; J: TRBJ2-5; size: NA; D: TRBD2; V: TRBV10-1
DNA: TGTGCCTGGAGTGCGGATGTTACTAGCACAGATACGCAGTATTTT; CDR3: CAWSADVTSTDTQYF; J: TRBJ2-3; size: NA; D: NA; V: TRBV30
DNA: TGTGCCAGCAGCTTACAGGGGACAGGGATCTACGAGCAGTACTTC; CDR3: CASSLQGTGIYEQYF; J: TRBJ2-7; size: few; D: TRBD1; V: TRBV5-4
DNA: TGTGCCAGTAGGGGACTAGCGGGGGACAGAGGTGGGGAGCTGTTTTTT; CDR3: CASRGLAGDRGGELFF; J: TRBJ2-2; size: NA; D: TRBD2; V: TRBV19
DNA: TGCGCCAGCAGCCCAAACAGACCTAGCACAGATACGCAGTATTTT; CDR3: CASSPNRPSTDTQYF; J: TRBJ2-3; size: NA; D: NA; V: TRBV5-1
DNA: TGTGCCACCAGCAGAGGGAGCAGGGCCAATCAGCCCCAGCATTTT; CDR3: CATSRGSRANQPQHF; J: TRBJ1-5; size: NA; D: NA; V: TRBV15
DNA: TGTGCCAGCGAAGCGGGAGAGGGGAATGAGCAGTTCTTC; CDR3: CASEAGEGNEQFF; J: TRBJ2-1; size: NA; D: TRBD2; V: TRBV6-1
DNA: TGCAGCGTTGAAGAATGGTCACTAGCGGGAGACTACGAGCAGTACTTC; CDR3: CSVEEWSLAGDYEQYF; J: TRBJ2-7; size: NA; D: TRBD2; V: TRBV29-1
DNA: TGTGCCAGCAGTTACGGGCAGTCTTATGTCGGGTACGAGCAGTACTTC; CDR3: CASSYGQSYVGYEQYF; J: TRBJ2-7; size: NA; D: NA; V: TRBV6-6
DNA: TGTGCCAGCAGTACCACAGGGGGCTTCAATCAGCCCCAGCATTTT; CDR3: CASSTTGGFNQPQHF; J: TRBJ1-5; size: once; D: TRBD1; V: TRBV6-5
DNA: TGTGCCAGCAGTGGGCCCTTAGGGGACACTGAAGCTTTCTTT; CDR3: CASSGPLGDTEAFF; J: TRBJ1-1; size: NA; D: NA; V: TRBV6-1
DNA: TGTGCCAGCAGCGTAGAAGACACAGATACGCAGTATTTT; CDR3: CASSVEDTDTQYF; J: TRBJ2-3; size: few; D: NA; V: TRBV9
DNA: TGCGCCAGCAGCCCCGGGACTAGCGTGATGTATGAGCAGTTCTTC; CDR3: CASSPGTSVMYEQFF; J: TRBJ2-1; size: once; D: TRBD2; V: TRBV5-1
DNA: TGTGCCAGCAGCCAACAGGGTAGCGAAAAACTGTTTTTT; CDR3: CASSQQGSEKLFF; J: TRBJ1-4; size: NA; D: NA; V: TRBV7-9
DNA: TGCGCCAGCAGCTTGGCGGGGACCCACTACGAGCAGTACTTC; CDR3: CASSLAGTHYEQYF; J: TRBJ2-7; size: NA; D: NA; V: TRBV5-1
DNA: TGCAGCGTTGAGAAGGGGAATGAGCAGTTCTTC; CDR3: CSVEKGNEQFF; J: TRBJ2-1; size: NA; D: NA; V: TRBV29-1
DNA: TGTGCCAGCAGTGAAGCGTTAGTAAAAGATGATGAGCAGTTCTTC; CDR3: CASSEALVKDDEQFF; J: TRBJ2-1; size: NA; D: NA; V: TRBV2
DNA: TGTGCCAGCAGGAGTCAGGAGGGCCTAAATGAGCAGTTCTTC; CDR3: CASRSQEGLNEQFF; J: TRBJ2-1; size: NA; D: NA; V: TRBV6-1
DNA: TGTGCCTGGGACGGACAGGGATACGAGCAGTACTTC; CDR3: CAWDGQGYEQYF; J: TRBJ2-7; size: NA; D: TRBD1; V: TRBV30
DNA: TGCGCCAGCAGCGGTGGGACCACAGCCTGGGAGCAGTACTTC; CDR3: CASSGGTTAWEQYF; J: TRBJ2-7; size: NA; D: NA; V: TRBV10-1
DNA: TGTGCCAGCAGCCAAGACAACTTCCGTGGGGGCACAGATACGCAGTATTTT; CDR3: CASSQDNFRGGTDTQYF; J: TRBJ2-3; size: NA; D: NA; V: TRBV14
DNA: TGTGCCAGCAGCCAGCAGGGGACAGCCTTCACCTATGGCTACACCTTC; CDR3: CASSQQGTAFTYGYTF; J: TRBJ1-2; size: NA; D: TRBD1; V: TRBV14
DNA: TGTGCCAGCTCACCATCGTCCGGGACTGGCTCCTACGAGCAGTACTTC; CDR3: CASSPSSGTGSYEQYF; J: TRBJ2-7; size: few; D: NA; V: TRBV18
DNA: TGTGCCTGGTTTTACCACGGACAGGGGTGGAGTGGCTACACCTTC; CDR3: CAWFYHGQGWSGYTF; J: TRBJ1-2; size: once; D: TRBD1; V: TRBV30
DNA: TGTGCCAGCAGCTTATCTCCCACGGGCGAAAAACTGTTTTTT; CDR3: CASSLSPTGEKLFF; J: TRBJ1-4; size: NA; D: NA; V: TRBV7-6
DNA: TGTGCCAGCAGTGTAAGGGACAGGACGCCTGAAGCTTTCTTT; CDR3: CASSVRDRTPEAFF; J: TRBJ1-1; size: NA; D: TRBD1; V: TRBV28
DNA: TGTGCCAGCAGCGTAGCTGCCTCACCGGGAGAGACCCAGTACTTC; CDR3: CASSVAASPGETQYF; J: TRBJ2-5; size: NA; D: NA; V: TRBV9
DNA: TGTGCCAGTACCTCTCCCAGGGTTAGGAGGCCCTATGGAAACACCATATATTTT; CDR3: CASTSPRVRRPYGNTIYF; J: TRBJ1-3; size: NA; D: NA; V: TRBV19
DNA: TGTGCCAGTATCTGGGGGGGAACAGGGTCTGGCAGCTCCTACGAGCAGTACTTC; CDR3: CASIWGGTGSGSSYEQYF; J: TRBJ2-7; size: NA; D: NA; V: TRBV19
DNA: TGTGCTAGTGGTTTGGGGCCTTCTTATGGCTACACCTTC; CDR3: CASGLGPSYGYTF; J: TRBJ1-2; size: NA; D: NA; V: TRBV12-5
DNA: TGTGCCACCAGCAGACAGGACTATAATTCACCCCTCCACTTT; CDR3: CATSRQDYNSPLHF; J: TRBJ1-6; size: NA; D: NA; V: TRBV15
DNA: TGCGCCAGCAGCCTTTTACCGGGACTAGCGGGAGATACAGATACGCAGTATTTT; CDR3: CASSLLPGLAGDTDTQYF; J: TRBJ2-3; size: NA; D: TRBD2; V: TRBV5-1